This TCR beta chain emerged from a study of control samples from healthy donors and cancer patients. Germline assignment: CDR1 MDHEN and CDR2 SYDVKM. V lost 7 bases and J 9 bases, leaving 22 bases between the germline ends. The CDR3 contains 16 residues. Libraries were prepared by immunoSEQ multiplex PCR; TCRdb keeps only in-frame clonotypes and omits some of them. The sample contains about 130,000 clones, 75% to 95% of which appear only once. This sequence joins TRBV28 and TRBJ1-6; D call uncertain. This receptor was identified in a man aged 40-49 years in good health. Sample: blood. The CDR3 sequence is CASKTNREQRSSPLHF. In DNA, the CDR3 is TGTGCCAGCAAAACAAACCGGGAACAAAGGAGTTCACCCCTCCACTTT.